The source of this T cell receptor beta chain is a study of shared clonotypes between healthy human individuals. J lost 9 bases, V lost 4 bases, and 10 bases had no gene match. The germline gives CDR1 SGHRS, CDR2 YFSETQ. The CDR3 extends over 14 amino acids. Here immunoSEQ multiplex PCR was the method, and the copy in TCRdb shows in-frame clones only, minus some. The repertoire holds roughly 220,000 clones, with 50% to 75% as singletons. Material for sequencing was memory CD4+ T cells sorted from blood. Regarding subset: CD45RA-negative fraction. The chain recombines TRBV5-1 with TRBJ1-5; 7 bases fit TRBD1. The clonotype was recovered from a man aged 30-40 years in good health. This CDR3 is CASSTGQDGLPQHF. In nucleotides, the CDR3 is TGCGCCAGCAGCACCGGACAGGACGGGTTGCCCCAGCATTTT.